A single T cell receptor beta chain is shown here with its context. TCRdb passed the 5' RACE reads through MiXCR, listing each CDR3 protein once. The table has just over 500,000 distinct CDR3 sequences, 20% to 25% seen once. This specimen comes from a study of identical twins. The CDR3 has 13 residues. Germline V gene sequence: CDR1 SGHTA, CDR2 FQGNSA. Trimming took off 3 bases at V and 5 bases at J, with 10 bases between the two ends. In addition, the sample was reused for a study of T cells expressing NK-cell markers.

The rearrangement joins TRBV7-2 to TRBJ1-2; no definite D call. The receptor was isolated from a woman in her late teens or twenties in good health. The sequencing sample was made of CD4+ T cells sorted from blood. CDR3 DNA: TGTGCCAGCAGCTTTTATACCGAGTATGGCTACACCTTC. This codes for CASSFYTEYGYTF.